Shown below are 21 T cell receptor beta chains from a single sample sequenced in a study of technical replicates of blood from a handful of donors (dated by TCRdb to about 2017). The library was made by the immunoSEQ multiplex PCR assay. TCRdb retrieved this table from immuneACCESS and kept in-frame rearrangements only. Not all clones are present; in checked studies, unresolved V genes account for under half, and no reason is known for the remainder. Across this sample there are about 100,000 clones, with nearly 96% seen only once. Together, the top ten hold 0.21% of the sample. The sample comprised T cells isolated from PBMCs. The source of these receptors is a human donor in good health.

V and J are TRBV5-8 and TRBJ1-2; D is possibly TRBD1 (5 bases). CDR3 size: 15 residues. Germline V gene lookup returns CDR1 SGHTS and CDR2 YDEGEE. V was trimmed by 2 bases and J by 0 bases, leaving 11 bases between them. CDR3 nucleotide sequence: TGTGCCAGCAGCTTTACGACAGCCCCTAACTATGGCTACACCTTC. It yields the protein CASSFTTAPNYGYTF.

The V call is TRBV11-2, the J call TRBJ2-2, with D maybe TRBD1 (6 bases). Deletions cut 5 bases from V and 5 bases from J, with 21 bases between. CDR1 is SGHAT, CDR2 FQNNGV, per germline. The CDR3 sequence is 17 residues long. CDR3 sequence (DNA): TGTGCCAGCAGCACCATAAAAGGGGCAAGGGGGACCGGGGAGCTGTTTTTT. Translated: CASSTIKGARGTGELFF.

The rearrangement links TRBV28 to TRBJ1-1; no clear D gene. CDR1 and CDR2 (germline): MDHEN, SYDVKM. This CDR3 contains 11 residues. V was trimmed by 7 bases and J by 11 bases, leaving 14 bases between them. CDR3 nucleotides: TGTGCCAGCACCTCACCACCCCGGGCTTTCTTT. Amino acids: CASTSPPRAFF.

The DNA for the CDR3 is TGTGCCAGCAGCTCACAGACACAGGTGAACACTGAAGCTTTCTTT. Translation gives CASSSQTQVNTEAFF. The rearrangement links TRBV7-8 to TRBJ1-1, with TRBD1 as a possible D gene (5 bases). Trimming cost V 4 bases and J 0 bases, with 12 bases left between them. Germline V gives CDR1 SGHVS, CDR2 FQNEAQ. This CDR3 contains 15 residues.

This chain joins TRBV9 and TRBJ2-2, with 12 bases fitting TRBD2. Germline-derived CDR1 and CDR2 are SGDLS and YYNGEE. The V segment lost 5 bases and the J segment 5 bases; nucleotides outside the gene matches: 7. CDR3 length: 16 amino acids. The CDR3: CASSRLAGVLTGELFF. The CDR3 DNA reads as TGTGCCAGCAGTCGACTAGCGGGAGTCTTAACCGGGGAGCTGTTTTTT.

V and J are TRBV5-1 and TRBJ2-5; 12 bases line up with TRBD2. In germline, CDR1 is SGHRS, CDR2 YFSETQ. This CDR3 is 15 amino acids long. Trimming at V came to 4 bases and at J to 4 bases, leaving 5 bases not matched to a gene. This CDR3 is CASSPRTSGAETQYF. The CDR3, as DNA: TGCGCCAGCAGCCCTAGGACTAGCGGGGCAGAGACCCAGTACTTC.

The chain recombines TRBV7-7 with TRBJ2-3; 8 bases line up with TRBD2. J was trimmed by 3 bases and V by 5 bases; bases with no gene match: 7. Germline loops: CDR1 SSHAT, CDR2 FNYEAQ (reference sequence). There are 15 residues in the CDR3. CDR3 amino acids: CASSRSGSGTDTQYF. In DNA form, the CDR3 reads TGTGCCAGCAGCCGGAGCGGGAGTGGGACAGATACGCAGTATTTT. Combining the CDR3 with reference TRBV7-7 and TRBJ2-3 gives the whole variable domain GAGVSQSPRYKVTKRGQDVTLRCDPISSHATLYWYQQALGQGPEFLTYFNYEAQPDKSGLPSDRFSAERPEGSISTLTIQRTEQRDSAMYRCASSRSGSGTDTQYFGPGTRLTVL.

The chain employs TRBV9 and TRBJ2-1; 11 bases match TRBD2. Losses at the gene ends were 7 bases for V and 6 bases for J; bases not matched to a gene: 3. Germline CDR1 SGDLS, CDR2 YYNGEE. This CDR3 has 13 residues. CDR3 region: CASCSGGANEQFF. The CDR3 nucleotides read TGTGCCAGCTGTAGCGGGGGGGCCAATGAGCAGTTCTTC.

This chain joins TRBV7-9 and TRBJ2-2; possible D gene TRBD1, 5 bases. From germline, CDR1 is SEHNR and CDR2 FQNEAQ (reference sequence). This CDR3 region has 13 residues. The V end was cut by 1 base, the J end by 7 bases, with 7 bases between. The CDR3 protein is CASSLGGSGELFF. The DNA of the CDR3 is TGTGCCAGCAGCTTAGGGGGCAGCGGGGAGCTGTTTTTT.

The chain recombines TRBV14 with TRBJ1-5; D is possibly TRBD1 (6 bases). Germline V gives CDR1 SGHDN, CDR2 FVKESK. The CDR3 extends over 14 amino acids. Trimming took 4 bases from V and 3 from J, leaving 10 bases between them. CDR3 sequence reads: CASSPTGTNQPQHF. CDR3 sequence (DNA): TGTGCCAGCAGCCCGACAGGTACCAATCAGCCCCAGCATTTT.

The V call is TRBV5-1, the J call TRBJ1-4; D uncertain. Germline V gene sequence: CDR1 SGHRS, CDR2 YFSETQ. Trimming took off 3 bases at V and 0 bases at J, with 12 bases between the two ends. This CDR3 is 16 amino acids long. This CDR3 is CASSYGLPSTNEKLFF. CDR3 nucleotide sequence: TGCGCCAGCAGCTACGGGTTGCCTTCAACTAATGAAAAACTGTTTTTT.

This chain connects TRBV14 to TRBJ2-1, with 12 bases fitting TRBD2. This CDR3 has 19 amino acids. J lost 0 bases, V lost 4 bases, and 10 bases had no gene match. The germline V gene encodes CDR1 SGHDN and CDR2 FVKESK. CDR3: CASSRVGLAGRSSYNEQFF. The CDR3 coding sequence is TGTGCCAGCAGCCGAGTGGGACTAGCGGGCCGGAGCTCCTACAATGAGCAGTTCTTC. The whole variable domain, filled in from reference TRBV14 and TRBJ2-1, reads EAGVTQFPSHSVIEKGQTVTLRCDPISGHDNLYWYRRVMGKEIKFLLHFVKESKQDESGMPNNRFLAERTGGTYSTLKVQPAELEDSGVYFCASSRVGLAGRSSYNEQFFGPGTRLTVL.

V is TRBV19 and J is TRBJ1-5; D remains ambiguous. This CDR3 has 15 amino acids. The germline V gene encodes CDR1 LNHDA and CDR2 SQIVND (reference sequence). Trimming removed 2 bases from V and 6 bases from J, with 14 bases in between. The CDR3 sequence: CASSISTSVLQPQHF. CDR3 bases: TGTGCCAGTAGTATATCGACATCGGTTCTTCAGCCCCAGCATTTT.

For the CDR3, the DNA is TGTGCCAGCAGTGAGCAGGGCTCCACCTACGAGCAGTACTTC. It encodes CASSEQGSTYEQYF. The chain carries TRBV2 and TRBJ2-7; tentative D call: TRBD1 (5 bases). The V gene's germline CDR1 is SNHLY and CDR2 FYNNEI. This CDR3 has 14 amino acids. The V end was cut by 3 bases, the J end by 2 bases, with 11 bases between.

The chain is built from TRBV27 and TRBJ1-1; D remains unclear. Deletions cut 7 bases from V and 0 bases from J, with 9 bases between. This CDR3 contains 13 residues. CDR1 is MNHEY, CDR2 SMNVEV, per germline (reference sequence). CDR3 nucleotides: TGTGCCAGCAAAGGCGGTATGAACACTGAAGCTTTCTTT. Translation: CASKGGMNTEAFF.

The chain employs TRBV11-3 and TRBJ2-7, with a tentative D call TRBD1 (6 bases). This CDR3 has 14 residues. The V gene's germline CDR1 is SGHNT and CDR2 YENEEA. Trimming took off 1 base at V and 2 bases at J, with 9 bases between the two ends. CDR3 sequence reads: CASSLVGTPYEQYF. As DNA, the CDR3 is TGTGCCAGCAGCTTAGTCGGGACACCCTACGAGCAGTACTTC.

This chain joins TRBV19 and TRBJ2-2; perhaps TRBD1 as D (5 bases). The ends were cut back, 1 base at V and 1 base at J, with 22 bases in the middle. Germline V gene sequence: CDR1 LNHDA, CDR2 SQIVND (reference sequence). The CDR3 totals 20 residues. Here the CDR3 DNA reads TGTGCCAGTAGTATAGTTGGGGCCCAGGGTCAAGGCGTGAACACCGGGGAGCTGTTTTTT. Its protein is CASSIVGAQGQGVNTGELFF.

The chain uses TRBV5-1 and TRBJ2-5; 9 bases match TRBD2. Germline V gives CDR1 SGHRS, CDR2 YFSETQ. V trimming: 3 bases; J trimming: 5 bases; junction bases outside the gene matches: 11. The CDR3 runs to 16 residues. The CDR3 bases are TGCGCCAGCAGCTCGGCGGCTAGCGGGATGAGGGAGACCCAGTACTTC. Translation: CASSSAASGMRETQYF.

V is TRBV7-2 and J is TRBJ2-3, with TRBD1 matching over 10 bases. The germline V gene has CDR1 SGHTA and CDR2 FQGNSA. This CDR3 has 16 residues. With V trimmed by 3 bases and J by 2 bases, 5 bases remained unmatched. This CDR3 reads CASSLDRGLNTDTQYF. The CDR3 DNA reads as TGTGCCAGCAGCTTGGACAGGGGGTTAAACACAGATACGCAGTATTTT.

J is TRBJ1-1 and V is TRBV19; 8 bases match TRBD1. Germline V gene data show CDR1 as LNHDA and CDR2 as SQIVND (reference sequence). The CDR3 is 14 residues long. Losses at the gene ends were 6 bases for V and 6 bases for J; bases not matched to a gene: 9. CDR3 sequence: CASRTGAGSSEAFF. The CDR3 DNA is TGTGCCAGTAGGACAGGGGCAGGAAGCTCTGAAGCTTTCTTT.

The chain employs TRBV21-1 and TRBJ1-6. TRBV21-1 has pseudogene status. The CDR3 is 20 amino acids. The CDR3 DNA sequence: TGTGCCAGCAGCCTCGCCCCTCCGGCGGGATTATTCGACTATAATTCACCCCTCCACTTT. This codes for CASSLAPPAGLFDYNSPLHF.